The 27 T cell receptor beta chains presented below share a single source sample, sequenced in a study of blood T cell repertoires in COVID-19. Method: immunoSEQ multiplex PCR; TCRdb's copy keeps in-frame clones and lacks some. Among 300,000 to 450,000 clones listed, about 85% were seen once. Sequencing was performed on peripheral blood. These receptors were taken from a woman between 18 and 30 years old with acute or convalescent COVID-19.

This clone was recorded only once. This chain connects TRBV9 to TRBJ1-3; no clear D gene. CDR1 is SGDLS and CDR2 is YYNGEE in the germline V gene. Trimming stripped 0 bases from V and 2 bases from J, with 9 bases between. This CDR3 comprises 15 residues. The CDR3, as DNA: TGTGCCAGCAGCGTAGAGTACAACGCTGGAAACACCATATATTTT. Its translation is CASSVEYNAGNTIYF.

The rearrangement joins TRBV10-3 to TRBJ1-1; tentative D call: TRBD1 (6 bases). Trimming took off 0 bases at V and 7 bases at J, with 12 bases between the two ends. CDR1 ENHRY and CDR2 SYGVKD come from the germline V gene. The CDR3 totals 14 residues. CDR3 sequence (DNA): TGTGCCATCAGTGAGTCAGGGGGGGCGGGTGAAGCTTTCTTT. Translated, it gives CAISESGGAGEAFF.

The chain employs TRBV11-2 and TRBJ1-2; 7 bases are a match to TRBD1. The CDR3 contains 16 residues. With 6 bases clipped from V and 1 base from J, the junction kept 11 bases outside the gene matches. Germline V gene lookup returns CDR1 SGHAT and CDR2 FQNNGV. CDR3 sequence reads: CASRWGTDRSNYGYTF. The CDR3 DNA follows: TGTGCCAGCAGGTGGGGGACAGATCGTAGTAACTATGGCTACACCTTC.

V gene TRBV14 combines with J gene TRBJ2-3; D is perhaps TRBD2 (6 bases). The CDR3 sequence is 12 residues long. Trimming removed 4 bases at V and 8 bases at J, with 10 bases between. Germline V gene data show CDR1 as SGHDN and CDR2 as FVKESK. The DNA of the CDR3 is TGTGCCAGCAGCCCGGTGCGGGGTACGCAGTATTTT. Protein sequence: CASSPVRGTQYF.

This chain connects TRBV27 to TRBJ2-3; no clear D. The length of the CDR3 is 16 residues. CDR1 is MNHEY and CDR2 is SMNVEV in the germline V gene (reference sequence). V was trimmed by 3 bases and J by 6 bases, leaving 19 bases between them. The CDR3, as DNA: TGTGCCAGCAGTTTGAAGAGTTTTCGCGTCGAGGATACGCAGTATTTT. Translation gives CASSLKSFRVEDTQYF.

The rearrangement joins TRBV5-1 to TRBJ2-5; D remains unclear. From germline, CDR1 is SGHRS and CDR2 YFSETQ. CDR3 length: 15 residues. V dropped 0 bases and J dropped 3 bases, with 12 bases sitting between them. As DNA, the CDR3 is TGCGCCAGCAGCTTGGCCGGGTCCTTCGAAGAGACCCAGTACTTC. Translated: CASSLAGSFEETQYF.

This sequence joins TRBV6-1 and TRBJ1-4, with a weak D call TRBD1 (5 bases). Germline V gene sequence: CDR1 MNHNS, CDR2 SASEGT. Trimming took off 1 base at V and 8 bases at J, with 11 bases between the two ends. The CDR3 sequence is 14 residues long. In nucleotides, the CDR3 is TGTGCCAGCAGTGAAGGTCAGGGAGGCGAAAAACTGTTTTTT. This encodes CASSEGQGGEKLFF.

This rearrangement joins TRBV6-5 to TRBJ1-5, with D unclear. Germline V CDR1 and CDR2: MNHEY, SVGAGI. V gave up 6 bases and J gave up 1 base, with 13 bases separating them. This CDR3 is 15 amino acids long. CDR3 bases: TGTGCCAGCAGGTCCCGGGGAGGGAGCAATCAGCCCCAGCATTTT. It encodes CASRSRGGSNQPQHF.

V and J are TRBV6-2 or TRBV6-3 and TRBJ1-6; TRBD1 matches at 9 bases. V shed 5 bases, J shed 6 bases, and the junction held 5 bases outside the gene matches. The germline V gene encodes CDR1 MNHEY and CDR2 SVGEGT. The CDR3 length is 15 residues. CDR3 DNA: TGTGCCAGCAGTGCCCAGGACAGGGGTAATTCACCCCTCCACTTT. Translating it yields CASSAQDRGNSPLHF.

V usage is TRBV2 and J usage is TRBJ1-1; no clear D. The CDR3 spans 12 residues. CDR1 and CDR2 (germline): SNHLY, FYNNEI. The V end was cut by 3 bases, the J end by 6 bases, with 8 bases between. The CDR3: CASSEERAEAFF. In DNA form, the CDR3 reads TGTGCCAGCAGTGAGGAACGGGCTGAAGCTTTCTTT.

This clone was observed a single time. The sample has other DNA sequences that encode this CDR3 too. V gene TRBV6-5 combines with J gene TRBJ1-5; no firm D call. The V gene lost 0 bases and the J gene lost 4 bases, with 7 bases spanning the gap. Germline loops: CDR1 MNHEY, CDR2 SVGAGI. This CDR3 is built from 14 residues. The CDR3 loop is CASSYSGGNQPQHF. The CDR3 region has the DNA TGTGCCAGCAGTTACTCGGGAGGAAATCAGCCCCAGCATTTT.

The rearrangement joins TRBV7-9 to TRBJ1-5; D gene uncertain. The germline V gene encodes CDR1 SEHNR and CDR2 FQNEAQ (reference sequence). There are 14 residues in the CDR3. The ends were cut back, 1 base at V and 5 bases at J, with 9 bases in the middle. CDR3 sequence reads: CASSLGTRDQPQHF. The DNA of the CDR3 is TGTGCCAGCAGCTTAGGGACTCGGGATCAGCCCCAGCATTTT.

The V gene is TRBV6-5, the J gene TRBJ2-7; TRBD1 matches at 7 bases. Germline V gives CDR1 MNHEY, CDR2 SVGAGI. This CDR3 is built from 15 residues. The ends lost 4 bases at V and 4 bases at J; junction bases unmatched: 10. The CDR3 DNA follows: TGTGCCAGCAGTTCGTCGACAGGGCGGGCATACGAGCAGTACTTC. Protein sequence: CASSSSTGRAYEQYF.

The CDR3 spells CASSGATAYEQYF. CDR3 DNA sequence: TGCGCCAGCAGCGGCGCGACTGCCTACGAGCAGTACTTC. The chain joins TRBV5-1 to TRBJ2-7; D ambiguous. Looked up from germline, CDR1 is SGHRS and CDR2 is YFSETQ. The CDR3 length is 13 residues. V lost 4 bases to trimming and J lost 2 bases, with 10 bases between them. Full variable domain (rest looked up from reference TRBV5-1 and TRBJ2-7): KAGVTQTPRYLIKTRGQQVTLSCSPISGHRSVSWYQQTPGQGLQFLFEYFSETQRNKGNFPGRFSGRQFSNSRSEMNVSTLELGDSALYLCASSGATAYEQYFGPGTRLTVT.

This chain uses TRBV27 with TRBJ2-3; 12 nucleotides line up with TRBD1. Per germline, CDR1 MNHEY and CDR2 SMNVEV (reference sequence). The junction had 9 bases not matched to a gene; V was cut back by 3 bases and J by 5 bases. This CDR3 is 17 amino acids long. CDR3 region: CASSFPKGQGAIDTQYF. CDR3 DNA sequence: TGTGCCAGCAGTTTCCCAAAGGGACAGGGGGCAATAGATACGCAGTATTTT.

J is TRBJ1-4 and V is TRBV24-1, with 8 bases identical to TRBD1. The CDR3 consists of 15 residues. V gave up 3 bases and J gave up 8 bases; unmatched junction bases: 7. Germline CDR1 reads KGHDR; CDR2 reads SFDVKD. The CDR3, as DNA: TGTGCCACCAGTGATCCCGGGACAGGAGGGGAAAAACTGTTTTTT. Its translation is CATSDPGTGGEKLFF.

The chain uses TRBV7-8 and TRBJ2-1; maybe TRBD1 (6 bases). This CDR3 has 16 residues. Germline V gene data show CDR1 as SGHVS and CDR2 as FQNEAQ. With 4 bases removed from V and 7 bases from J, the gap between germline ends came to 20 bases. The CDR3 here is CASSSHHTRQANEQFF. The DNA of the CDR3 is TGTGCCAGCAGCTCTCACCACACTAGACAGGCGAATGAGCAGTTCTTC. Supplemented by reference TRBV7-8 and TRBJ2-1, the full variable domain reads GAGVSQSPRYKVAKRGQDVALRCDPISGHVSLFWYQQALGQGPEFLTYFQNEAQLDKSGLPSDRFFAERPEGSVSTLKIQRTQQEDSAVYLCASSSHHTRQANEQFFGPGTRLTVL.

The rearrangement uses TRBV2 and TRBJ1-1; tentatively, D is TRBD1 (6 bases). The ends were cut back, 6 bases at V and 0 bases at J, with 11 bases in the middle. The CDR3 totals 14 residues. CDR1 and CDR2 from the germline V gene are SNHLY and FYNNEI. CDR3 residues: CASSPGTMNTEAFF. As DNA, the CDR3 is TGTGCCAGCAGCCCCGGGACAATGAACACTGAAGCTTTCTTT. Full variable domain (remainder filled in from reference TRBV2 and TRBJ1-1): EPEVTQTPSHQVTQMGQEVILRCVPISNHLYFYWYRQILGQKVEFLVSFYNNEISEKSEIFDDQFSVERPDGSNFTLKIRSTKLEDSAMYFCASSPGTMNTEAFFGQGTRLTVV.

The rearrangement uses TRBV27 and TRBJ2-2; TRBD2 matches at 12 bases. Unmatched junction bases numbered 2, after V lost 4 bases and J lost 2 bases. The CDR3 has 16 amino acids. Germline CDR1 is MNHEY and CDR2 is SMNVEV (reference sequence). The DNA of the CDR3 is TGTGCCAGCAGTTCGGGACTAGCGGGCAACACCGGGGAGCTGTTTTTT. Residues: CASSSGLAGNTGELFF.

The chain couples TRBV12-5 to TRBJ1-1; 8 bases fit TRBD1. Germline V lookup: CDR1 LGHNT, CDR2 FRNRAP. There are 12 residues in the CDR3. CDR3: CATGTGNTEAFF. DNA for the CDR3: TGTGCCACCGGGACAGGGAACACTGAAGCTTTCTTT.

V usage is TRBV9 and J usage is TRBJ1-1; unclear D gene. The germline CDR1 and CDR2 sequences are SGDLS and YYNGEE. V lost 6 bases and J 4 bases, leaving 13 bases between the germline ends. This CDR3 contains 13 residues. CDR3 DNA sequence: TGTGCCAGCACCCAACTCGGTCCCACTGAAGCTTTCTTT. Protein product: CASTQLGPTEAFF.

CDR3 sequence reads: CASSHRSAGELFF. Written as DNA, the CDR3 is TGTGCCAGTAGCCATAGATCCGCCGGGGAGCTGTTTTTT. J is TRBJ2-2 and V is TRBV19; D unresolved. The germline V and J ends were trimmed by 6 bases and 6 bases, with 11 bases remaining between them. This CDR3 is 13 amino acids long. The V gene's germline CDR1 is LNHDA and CDR2 SQIVND (reference sequence).

The J gene is TRBJ2-3, the V gene TRBV5-1; 10 bases fit TRBD2. CDR1 and CDR2 (germline): SGHRS, YFSETQ. Trimming cost V 4 bases and J 0 bases; bases outside gene matches: 2. This CDR3 has 15 residues. The CDR3 bases are TGCGCCAGCAGCATGACTAGCGGGAGCACAGATACGCAGTATTTT. It is translated as CASSMTSGSTDTQYF.

The chain employs TRBV9 and TRBJ2-1; possible D gene TRBD2, 6 bases. The CDR3 totals 13 residues. The germline V gene has CDR1 SGDLS and CDR2 YYNGEE. V gave up 3 bases and J gave up 8 bases, with 12 bases separating them. As DNA, the CDR3 is TGTGCCAGCAGCGGGCGAGGGGAGGATGAGCAGTTCTTC. This translates into CASSGRGEDEQFF.

This clone appeared a few times. The rearrangement uses TRBV12-5 and TRBJ1-1; 7 bases align to TRBD1. The CDR3 extends over 15 amino acids. V gave up 2 bases and J gave up 3 bases; unmatched junction bases: 6. In germline, CDR1 is LGHNT, CDR2 FRNRAP. CDR3 coding DNA: TGTGCTAGTGGTTTGCTCTCAACAGGGGACACTGAAGCTTTCTTT. The encoded protein is CASGLLSTGDTEAFF.

The J gene is TRBJ1-5, the V gene TRBV5-1; 9 bases line up with TRBD1. CDR3 length equals 15 residues. Germline CDR1 reads SGHRS; CDR2 reads YFSETQ. Germline trimming cut 0 bases from V and 5 bases from J; bases unmatched to any gene: 3. The CDR3 region has the DNA TGCGCCAGCAGCTTGGGGGACAGGGAGGATCAGCCCCAGCATTTT. Translation gives CASSLGDREDQPQHF.

The J gene is TRBJ2-3, the V gene TRBV10-1; 9 bases fit TRBD2. V lost 3 bases, J lost 4 bases, and 5 bases stayed unmatched. The germline V gene has CDR1 WNHNN and CDR2 SYGVQD (reference sequence). The CDR3 sequence is 15 residues long. The CDR3 DNA sequence: TGCGCCAGCAGTGAAGGCGGGGGGGCCGCAGATACGCAGTATTTT. Translating it yields CASSEGGGAADTQYF.